The rows below give T cell receptor beta chains drawn from one sample of a study of blood T cell repertoires in COVID-19. Assay: immunoSEQ multiplex PCR; the TCRdb copy retains only in-frame clones and omits some. The sample holds around 60,000 clones, 80% to 90% seen once. Source material: peripheral blood. The source of these receptors is a man older than 75 with acute or convalescent COVID-19. Each CDR3 is given with its conserved first and last residue. The D gene is left open where the match is weak. The size field is filled for only some rows; it gives once, few, many or a size class.

j_call clone_size d_call v_call cdr3_aa cdr3_nt
TRBJ1-5 once NA TRBV3-1/TRBV3-2 CASSLQGSNQPQHF TGTGCCAGCAGCCTCCAGGGAAGCAATCAGCCCCAGCATTTT
TRBJ1-2 NA TRBD1 TRBV19 CASSPPPTGRYGYTF TGTGCCAGTAGTCCTCCCCCGACAGGGCGCTATGGCTACACCTTC
TRBJ2-3 NA TRBD2 TRBV7-8 CASSLFAGGASDTQYF TGTGCCAGCAGCTTATTTGCGGGGGGGGCTTCAGATACGCAGTATTTT
TRBJ1-2 NA NA TRBV6-5 CASSYSGQENYGYTF TGTGCCAGCAGTTACTCGGGACAAGAAAACTATGGCTACACCTTC
TRBJ1-6 NA NA TRBV10-2 CASSEVAGRNNSPLHF TGCGCCAGCAGTGAGGTTGCTGGCAGGAATAATTCACCCCTCCACTTT
TRBJ2-7 few TRBD1 TRBV3-1/TRBV3-2 CASSARTGAYEQYF TGTGCCAGCAGCGCCCGGACAGGGGCCTACGAGCAGTACTTC
TRBJ2-5 NA TRBD1 TRBV2 CASSDRDSQETQYF TGTGCCAGCAGTGATCGGGACAGCCAAGAGACCCAGTACTTC
TRBJ2-5 NA TRBD1 TRBV18 CASSPGAGQGETQYF TGTGCCAGCTCACCGGGCGCGGGACAGGGGGAGACCCAGTACTTC
TRBJ2-5 NA TRBD2 TRBV19 CASSILGGSGGLQETQYF TGTGCCAGTAGTATTCTGGGGGGTAGCGGGGGCCTCCAAGAGACCCAGTACTTC
TRBJ2-3 NA NA TRBV24-1 CATRGPADTQYF TGTGCCACCCGTGGGCCAGCAGATACGCAGTATTTT
TRBJ1-2 NA NA TRBV11-1 CASSPAGAPHGYTF TGTGCCAGCAGCCCAGCGGGCGCACCTCATGGCTACACCTTC
TRBJ2-7 few NA TRBV6-2/TRBV6-3 CASSYSKKNIYEQYF TGTGCCAGCAGTTACTCGAAGAAGAACATCTACGAGCAGTACTTC
TRBJ2-2 NA TRBD1 TRBV3-1/TRBV3-2 CASSRDRDLSNTGELFF TGTGCCAGCAGCCGGGACAGGGACCTTTCGAACACCGGGGAGCTGTTTTTT
TRBJ2-5 once NA TRBV7-9 CASSSRLGVAETQYF TGTGCCAGCAGCTCCAGACTAGGAGTCGCAGAGACCCAGTACTTC
TRBJ1-1 NA NA TRBV6-5 CASTPGHSAGAEAFF TGTGCCAGCACTCCGGGACACTCCGCTGGGGCTGAAGCTTTCTTT
TRBJ2-2 NA NA TRBV18 CASSPIGAANTGELFF TGTGCCAGCTCACCGATAGGGGCAGCCAACACCGGGGAGCTGTTTTTT